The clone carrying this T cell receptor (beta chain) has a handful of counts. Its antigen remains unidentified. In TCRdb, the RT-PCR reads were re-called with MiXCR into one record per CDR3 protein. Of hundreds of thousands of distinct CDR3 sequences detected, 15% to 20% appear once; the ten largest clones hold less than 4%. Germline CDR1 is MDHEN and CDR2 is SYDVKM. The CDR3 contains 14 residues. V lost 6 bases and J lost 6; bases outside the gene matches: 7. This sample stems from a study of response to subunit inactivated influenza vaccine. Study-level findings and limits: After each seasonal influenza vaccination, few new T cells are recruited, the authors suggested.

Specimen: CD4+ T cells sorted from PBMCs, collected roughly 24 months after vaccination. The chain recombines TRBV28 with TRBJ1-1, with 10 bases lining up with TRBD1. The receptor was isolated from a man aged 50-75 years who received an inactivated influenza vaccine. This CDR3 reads CASRPGTGVAEAFF. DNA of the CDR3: TGTGCCAGCAGACCCGGGACAGGGGTTGCTGAAGCTTTCTTT.